This TCR beta chain originates from a study of T cell changes during pregnancy in multiple sclerosis. Sequencing was performed with immunoSEQ multiplex PCR; in TCRdb, only in-frame clones are kept and a portion is missing. The sample yields approximately 94,000 clones, 92% seen once. Germline V gives CDR1 SGHRS, CDR2 YFSETQ. Trimming removed 4 bases at V and 4 bases at J, with 6 bases between. There are 11 residues in the CDR3. This sample comprised peripheral blood, obtained after pregnancy. The V gene is TRBV5-1, the J gene TRBJ2-7; D uncertain. The receptor's source is a female donor with multiple sclerosis, enrolled in a pregnancy study. CDR3 protein: CASSLAYEQYF. In DNA form, the CDR3 reads TGCGCCAGCAGCCTTGCGTACGAGCAGTACTTC. The full variable domain, rest sourced from reference TRBV5-1 and TRBJ2-7, is KAGVTQTPRYLIKTRGQQVTLSCSPISGHRSVSWYQQTPGQGLQFLFEYFSETQRNKGNFPGRFSGRQFSNSRSEMNVSTLELGDSALYLCASSLAYEQYFGPGTRLTVT.